The clone carrying this TCR beta chain has only a few counts. This sample stems from a study of blood T cell repertoires in COVID-19. The wider study: The United States, Italy and Spain were the sources of the acute and convalescent COVID-19 samples.

Germline CDR1 and CDR2: LNHDA and SQIVND (reference sequence). V was clipped by 6 bases and J by 3 bases; unmatched bases: 5. The CDR3 has 15 residues. Repertoires were generated with immunoSEQ multiplex PCR, while TCRdb's copy carries only in-frame clones and drops some. The repertoire holds about 140,000 clones, with 80% to 90% as singletons. The rearrangement joins TRBV19 to TRBJ2-6; 7 bases are a match to TRBD1. The TCR originated in a woman aged 35 to 49 with acute or convalescent COVID-19. Specimen: peripheral blood. For the CDR3, the DNA is TGTGCCAGTAGGAGACAGGGTTATGGGGCCAACGTCCTGACTTTC. It yields the protein CASRRQGYGANVLTF.